This entry describes one TCR beta chain. In the PCR, 60 Vbeta and 13 Jbeta primers were used. Here immunoSEQ multiplex PCR was the method, and the copy in TCRdb shows in-frame clones only, minus some. The sample shows some 120,000 clones, roughly four fifths of them seen only once. These data are taken from a study of cytomegalovirus exposure and HLA in healthy donors. The ends lost 3 bases at V and 6 bases at J; junction bases unmatched: 8. Per germline, CDR1 WNHNN and CDR2 SYGVQD (reference sequence). The CDR3 is 15 residues long. The sequenced sample was PBMCs. The chain combines TRBV10-1 with TRBJ2-3; 8 bases align to TRBD1. This receptor was identified in a man aged 50 to 59 in good health and CMV-seronegative. CDR3 in DNA: TGCGCCAGCAGTGATGCAGGGGGCGCGACGGATACGCAGTATTTT. Its translation is CASSDAGGATDTQYF.